Listed below are T cell receptor beta chains from one sample, sequenced in a study of blood T cell repertoires in COVID-19. The repertoire was sequenced with immunoSEQ multiplex PCR; TCRdb's copy has only in-frame clones and lacks some. The sample records some 45,000 clones, 83% being singletons. Sample: peripheral blood. The receptors originated from an elderly man in a cohort sampled during active COVID-19. Both conserved end residues are part of each CDR3. The D gene is left open where the match is weak. Clone sizes are given selectively: once, few, many, or a class where the clone is expanded.

clone_size: NA
d_call: TRBD1
j_call: TRBJ1-2
v_call: TRBV11-2
cdr3_nt: TGTGCCAGCAGCGCCAAACAGGGGGAGGGCGGCTACACCTTC
cdr3_aa: CASSAKQGEGGYTF

clone_size: NA
d_call: NA
j_call: TRBJ2-7
v_call: TRBV5-1
cdr3_nt: TGCGCCAGCAGCTTGGACGGTGGCTACGAGCAGTACTTC
cdr3_aa: CASSLDGGYEQYF

clone_size: few
d_call: TRBD1
j_call: TRBJ2-2
v_call: TRBV5-1
cdr3_nt: TGCGCCAGCAGCAACACAGGGGTCACCGGGGAGCTGTTTTTT
cdr3_aa: CASSNTGVTGELFF

clone_size: few
d_call: TRBD1
j_call: TRBJ2-7
v_call: TRBV6-1
cdr3_nt: TGTGCCAGCAGTGAAGACGAGGGACAGGGCTCCTACGAGCAGTACTTC
cdr3_aa: CASSEDEGQGSYEQYF

clone_size: NA
d_call: TRBD1
j_call: TRBJ1-2
v_call: TRBV6-6
cdr3_nt: TGTGCCAGCAGTCCCTCCGGGACAGGCTATGGCTACACCTTC
cdr3_aa: CASSPSGTGYGYTF

clone_size: NA
d_call: NA
j_call: TRBJ2-1
v_call: TRBV6-2/TRBV6-3
cdr3_nt: TGTGCCAGCAGTTACTCGAAGGCTAGCGCCTACAATGAGCAGTTCTTC
cdr3_aa: CASSYSKASAYNEQFF

clone_size: NA
d_call: TRBD2
j_call: TRBJ2-2
v_call: TRBV11-2
cdr3_nt: TGTGCCAGCAGCTTAAGCTGGGCGGGAGTTACCCCCGGGGAGCTGTTTTTT
cdr3_aa: CASSLSWAGVTPGELFF

clone_size: NA
d_call: NA
j_call: TRBJ1-2
v_call: TRBV18
cdr3_nt: TGTGCCAGCTCACCACCCCTGGGCTCCTATGGCTACACCTTC
cdr3_aa: CASSPPLGSYGYTF

clone_size: once
d_call: TRBD2
j_call: TRBJ2-1
v_call: TRBV11-3
cdr3_nt: TGTGCCAGCAGCTCGGGACTAGCGGGAGGTAAACCTTACAATGAGCAGTTCTTC
cdr3_aa: CASSSGLAGGKPYNEQFF

clone_size: NA
d_call: TRBD1
j_call: TRBJ1-2
v_call: TRBV5-1
cdr3_nt: TGCGCCAGCAGCCCCGGACAGGGGGGCTATGGCTACACCTTC
cdr3_aa: CASSPGQGGYGYTF

clone_size: NA
d_call: TRBD2
j_call: TRBJ2-3
v_call: TRBV5-6
cdr3_nt: TGTGCCAGCAGCCGGACTAGCGGGTCCACAGATACGCAGTATTTT
cdr3_aa: CASSRTSGSTDTQYF

clone_size: NA
d_call: NA
j_call: TRBJ1-2
v_call: TRBV7-2
cdr3_nt: TGTGCCAGCAGCTTAGTCGTGGGAGGGAACTATGGCTACACCTTC
cdr3_aa: CASSLVVGGNYGYTF

clone_size: NA
d_call: NA
j_call: TRBJ2-7
v_call: TRBV18
cdr3_nt: TGTGCCAGCTCACCAGGGGACACTTTGTCCTACGAGCAGTACTTC
cdr3_aa: CASSPGDTLSYEQYF

clone_size: once
d_call: NA
j_call: TRBJ2-3
v_call: TRBV4-1
cdr3_nt: TGCGCCAGCAGCCAATTTAGTCCCCCAGATACGCAGTATTTT
cdr3_aa: CASSQFSPPDTQYF

clone_size: NA
d_call: NA
j_call: TRBJ2-7
v_call: TRBV27
cdr3_nt: TGTGCCAGCCGGAGGGACAGTGGATATACCTACGAGCAGTACTTC
cdr3_aa: CASRRDSGYTYEQYF

clone_size: few
d_call: TRBD1
j_call: TRBJ2-7
v_call: TRBV6-5
cdr3_nt: TGTGCCAGCACGGGACAGCCTTTACCTTCCTACGAGCAGTACTTC
cdr3_aa: CASTGQPLPSYEQYF

clone_size: NA
d_call: NA
j_call: TRBJ2-7
v_call: TRBV28
cdr3_nt: TGTGCCAGCAGTTTTTTACAGGAATCCTACGAGCAGTACTTC
cdr3_aa: CASSFLQESYEQYF

clone_size: few
d_call: TRBD1
j_call: TRBJ1-6
v_call: TRBV6-6
cdr3_nt: TGTGCCAGCAGCACAGGGGAAAATTCACCCCTCCACTTT
cdr3_aa: CASSTGENSPLHF

clone_size: NA
d_call: NA
j_call: TRBJ2-7
v_call: TRBV14
cdr3_nt: TGTGCCAGCAGCCCTGGTCGACACCGCGAAAACGAGCAGTACTTC
cdr3_aa: CASSPGRHRENEQYF

clone_size: NA
d_call: NA
j_call: TRBJ2-3
v_call: TRBV21-1
cdr3_nt: TGTGCCAGCAGCAAAGGAAAGCGGGCTCGCACAGATACGCAGTATTTT
cdr3_aa: CASSKGKRARTDTQYF

clone_size: NA
d_call: NA
j_call: TRBJ1-2
v_call: TRBV6-5
cdr3_nt: TGTGCCAGCAGGGAGGGTCACGGTGGCTACACCTTC
cdr3_aa: CASREGHGGYTF

clone_size: NA
d_call: TRBD1
j_call: TRBJ1-2
v_call: TRBV28
cdr3_nt: TGTGCCAGCAGTCCTATAGTCAGGGGGCTCGGCTACACCTTC
cdr3_aa: CASSPIVRGLGYTF

clone_size: NA
d_call: TRBD2
j_call: TRBJ2-3
v_call: TRBV5-1
cdr3_nt: TGCGCCACCTTAATAGCGGGGGGGACCAACACAGATACGCAGTATTTT
cdr3_aa: CATLIAGGTNTDTQYF

clone_size: NA
d_call: TRBD1
j_call: TRBJ1-2
v_call: TRBV4-3
cdr3_nt: TGCGCCAGCAGTCCTCCGGGACAGGGGGCTAGCTACACCTTC
cdr3_aa: CASSPPGQGASYTF

clone_size: NA
d_call: TRBD1
j_call: TRBJ2-3
v_call: TRBV7-9
cdr3_nt: TGTGCCGGGATGAGTCCGGTGGCAGGGGGCGCGACAGATACGCAGTATTTT
cdr3_aa: CAGMSPVAGGATDTQYF

clone_size: NA
d_call: TRBD1
j_call: TRBJ1-4
v_call: TRBV28
cdr3_nt: TGTGCCAGCAGTTTCGCTCTCGGACAGGCCGAAAAACTGTTTTTT
cdr3_aa: CASSFALGQAEKLFF

clone_size: NA
d_call: TRBD2
j_call: TRBJ2-7
v_call: TRBV7-9
cdr3_nt: TGTGCCAGCAGCTTAAAAGGGACTAGCGGGTCCTCCTACGAGCAGTACTTC
cdr3_aa: CASSLKGTSGSSYEQYF

clone_size: NA
d_call: NA
j_call: TRBJ2-5
v_call: TRBV9
cdr3_nt: TGTGCCAGCAGCTCCAGGGGAGAGGGGTTGGAGACCCAGTACTTC
cdr3_aa: CASSSRGEGLETQYF

clone_size: few
d_call: TRBD1
j_call: TRBJ1-4
v_call: TRBV7-9
cdr3_nt: TGTGCCAGCAGCTTAGACAGGGGACGATGGACTAATGAAAAACTGTTTTTT
cdr3_aa: CASSLDRGRWTNEKLFF

clone_size: NA
d_call: TRBD1
j_call: TRBJ1-2
v_call: TRBV10-3
cdr3_nt: TGTGCCGCAGGGGGCCTACAGGGAGGCGGCTACACCTTC
cdr3_aa: CAAGGLQGGGYTF

clone_size: NA
d_call: NA
j_call: TRBJ2-6
v_call: TRBV5-1
cdr3_nt: TGCGCCAGCAGCCTATCGGTTTCTGGGGCCAACGTCCTGACTTTC
cdr3_aa: CASSLSVSGANVLTF

clone_size: NA
d_call: NA
j_call: TRBJ2-1
v_call: TRBV7-9
cdr3_nt: TGTGCCAGCAGACCGGGACTGGGGGGCTCCTACAATGAGCAGTTCTTC
cdr3_aa: CASRPGLGGSYNEQFF

clone_size: NA
d_call: TRBD2
j_call: TRBJ2-7
v_call: TRBV18
cdr3_nt: TGTGCCAGCTCTCTCCTAGCGGGGAGGGACGAGCAGTACTTC
cdr3_aa: CASSLLAGRDEQYF

clone_size: NA
d_call: NA
j_call: TRBJ2-7
v_call: TRBV19
cdr3_nt: TGTGCCAGTAGTCCTCGGACAAGGCAGAGCTCCTACGAGCAGTACTTC
cdr3_aa: CASSPRTRQSSYEQYF

clone_size: NA
d_call: NA
j_call: TRBJ2-1
v_call: TRBV24-1
cdr3_nt: TGTGCCACCAGTGATTCCGGTCTGAGGTCCAATGAGCAGTTCTTC
cdr3_aa: CATSDSGLRSNEQFF

clone_size: NA
d_call: NA
j_call: TRBJ1-1
v_call: TRBV6-5
cdr3_nt: TGTGCCAGCAGGAGTGAGGCCCGGACTGAAGCTTTCTTT
cdr3_aa: CASRSEARTEAFF

clone_size: NA
d_call: TRBD1
j_call: TRBJ1-5
v_call: TRBV16
cdr3_nt: TGTGCCAGCAGCCAATCGGGACAGGGGGCAAGTATGTTTCAGCCCCAGCATTTT
cdr3_aa: CASSQSGQGASMFQPQHF

clone_size: NA
d_call: NA
j_call: TRBJ1-6
v_call: TRBV6-5
cdr3_nt: TGTGCCAGCAGTTACTCCCCGGCGGATTCACCCCTCCACTTT
cdr3_aa: CASSYSPADSPLHF

clone_size: NA
d_call: TRBD1
j_call: TRBJ2-7
v_call: TRBV5-1
cdr3_nt: TGCGCCAGCAGCTTGGGACAGGGATTCCCCTACGAGCAGTACTTC
cdr3_aa: CASSLGQGFPYEQYF

clone_size: NA
d_call: NA
j_call: TRBJ1-1
v_call: TRBV29-1
cdr3_nt: TGCAGCGCCAAACAGGGGAACACTGAAGCTTTCTTT
cdr3_aa: CSAKQGNTEAFF

clone_size: NA
d_call: NA
j_call: TRBJ2-5
v_call: TRBV6-5
cdr3_nt: TGTGCCAGCAGTTTCTCCGGGACGGGGCGGGGAGAGACCCAGTACTTC
cdr3_aa: CASSFSGTGRGETQYF

clone_size: NA
d_call: NA
j_call: TRBJ1-5
v_call: TRBV30
cdr3_nt: TGTGCCTGGAGTAGGACAAATCAGCCCCAGCATTTT
cdr3_aa: CAWSRTNQPQHF

clone_size: NA
d_call: TRBD1
j_call: TRBJ2-5
v_call: TRBV15
cdr3_nt: TGTGCCACCAGCAGCCGACAGGGGGCTTCTGAGACCCAGTACTTC
cdr3_aa: CATSSRQGASETQYF

clone_size: NA
d_call: NA
j_call: TRBJ2-7
v_call: TRBV2
cdr3_nt: TGTGCCAGCAGTGAACAGGGGATATACGAGCAGTACTTC
cdr3_aa: CASSEQGIYEQYF

clone_size: few
d_call: TRBD1
j_call: TRBJ1-6
v_call: TRBV27
cdr3_nt: TGTGCCAGCAGCCCCGACAGGGAGAATTCACCCCTCCACTTT
cdr3_aa: CASSPDRENSPLHF

clone_size: NA
d_call: NA
j_call: TRBJ1-1
v_call: TRBV19
cdr3_nt: TGTGCCAGTAGTATTCGAACCGAGAGGAACACTGAAGCTTTCTTT
cdr3_aa: CASSIRTERNTEAFF

clone_size: NA
d_call: NA
j_call: TRBJ1-1
v_call: TRBV7-9
cdr3_nt: TGTGCCAGCAGCAGCATTCGGGGAAGAACTGAAGCTTTCTTT
cdr3_aa: CASSSIRGRTEAFF